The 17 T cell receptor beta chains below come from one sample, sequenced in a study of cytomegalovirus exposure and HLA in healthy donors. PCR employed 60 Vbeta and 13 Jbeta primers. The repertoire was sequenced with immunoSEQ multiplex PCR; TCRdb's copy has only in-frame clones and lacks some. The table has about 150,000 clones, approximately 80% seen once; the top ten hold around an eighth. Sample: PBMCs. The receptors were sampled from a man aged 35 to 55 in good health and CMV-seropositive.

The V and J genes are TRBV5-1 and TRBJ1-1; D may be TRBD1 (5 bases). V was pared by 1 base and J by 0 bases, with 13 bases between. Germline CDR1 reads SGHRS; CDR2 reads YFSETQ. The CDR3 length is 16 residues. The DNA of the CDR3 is TGCGCCAGCAGCTTGCAAGGGGTAGGGCTGAACACTGAAGCTTTCTTT. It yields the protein CASSLQGVGLNTEAFF.

This CDR3 is CASSDFWAGYTF. The CDR3, as DNA: TGTGCCAGCAGTGATTTTTGGGCTGGCTACACCTTC. The V and J genes are TRBV2 and TRBJ1-2; D not certain. Germline loops: CDR1 SNHLY, CDR2 FYNNEI. The CDR3 extends over 12 amino acids. Between the trimmed V and J ends, which lost 3 bases and 7 bases, there was a span of 9 bases.

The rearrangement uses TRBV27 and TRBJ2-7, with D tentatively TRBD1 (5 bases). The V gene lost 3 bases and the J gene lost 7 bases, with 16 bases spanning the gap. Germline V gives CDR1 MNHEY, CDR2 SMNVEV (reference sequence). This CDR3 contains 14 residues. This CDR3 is CASSLGQAMREQYF. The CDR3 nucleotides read TGTGCCAGCAGTTTGGGGCAGGCGATGAGAGAGCAGTACTTC.

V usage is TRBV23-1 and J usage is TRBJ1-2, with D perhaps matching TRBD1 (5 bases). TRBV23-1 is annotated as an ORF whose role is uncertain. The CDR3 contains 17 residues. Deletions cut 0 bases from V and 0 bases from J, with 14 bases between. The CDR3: CASSQSAAGPPNYGYTF. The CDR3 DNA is TGCGCCAGCAGTCAATCGGCGGCAGGGCCTCCTAACTATGGCTACACCTTC.

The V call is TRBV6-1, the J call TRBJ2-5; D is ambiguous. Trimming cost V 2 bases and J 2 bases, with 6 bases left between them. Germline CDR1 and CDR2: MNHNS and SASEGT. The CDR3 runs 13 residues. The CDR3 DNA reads TGTGCCAGCAGTGAATCACGGCAAGAGACCCAGTACTTC. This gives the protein CASSESRQETQYF.

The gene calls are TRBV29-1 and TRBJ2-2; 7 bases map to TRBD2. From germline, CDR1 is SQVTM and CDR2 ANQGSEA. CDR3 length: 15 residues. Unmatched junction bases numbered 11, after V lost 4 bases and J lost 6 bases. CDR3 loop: CSVGDLGGGSGELFF. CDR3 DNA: TGCAGCGTTGGGGATCTTGGGGGGGGGTCCGGGGAGCTGTTTTTT.

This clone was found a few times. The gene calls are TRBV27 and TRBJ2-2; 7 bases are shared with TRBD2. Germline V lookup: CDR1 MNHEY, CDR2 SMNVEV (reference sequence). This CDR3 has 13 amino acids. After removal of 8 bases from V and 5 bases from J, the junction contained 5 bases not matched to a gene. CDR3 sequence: CASGRGRTGELFF. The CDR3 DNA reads TGTGCCAGCGGGAGGGGAAGGACCGGGGAGCTGTTTTTT.

Here the CDR3 reads CASSRGTGISYEQYF. CDR3 DNA: TGTGCCAGCAGCAGAGGGACAGGGATATCCTACGAGCAGTACTTC. V gene TRBV5-6 combines with J gene TRBJ2-7; 9 positions agree with TRBD1. This CDR3 region has 15 residues. From germline, CDR1 is SGHDT and CDR2 YYEEEE. Trimming cost V 4 bases and J 1 base; bases outside gene matches: 6. The whole variable domain, filled in from reference TRBV5-6 and TRBJ2-7, reads DAGVTQSPTHLIKTRGQQVTLRCSPKSGHDTVSWYQQALGQGPQFIFQYYEEEERQRGNFPDRFSGHQFPNYSSELNVNALLLGDSALYLCASSRGTGISYEQYFGPGTRLTVT.

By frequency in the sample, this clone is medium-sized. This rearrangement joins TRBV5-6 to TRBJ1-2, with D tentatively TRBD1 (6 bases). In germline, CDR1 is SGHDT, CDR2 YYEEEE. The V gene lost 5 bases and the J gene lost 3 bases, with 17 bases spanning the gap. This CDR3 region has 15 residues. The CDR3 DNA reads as TGTGCCAGCAGGGGAATCCAGGGGATGGACTATGGCTACACCTTC. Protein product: CASRGIQGMDYGYTF.

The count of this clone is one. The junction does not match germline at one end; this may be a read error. CDR3 protein: CSSSLTSGSTDTQYF. CDR3 coding DNA: TGTTCCAGCAGCCTGACTAGCGGGAGCACAGATACGCAGTATTTT. The chain joins TRBV7-9 to TRBJ2-3; 10 bases are a match to TRBD2. Germline lookup yields CDR1 SEHNR and CDR2 FQNEAQ (reference sequence). The CDR3 contains 15 residues.

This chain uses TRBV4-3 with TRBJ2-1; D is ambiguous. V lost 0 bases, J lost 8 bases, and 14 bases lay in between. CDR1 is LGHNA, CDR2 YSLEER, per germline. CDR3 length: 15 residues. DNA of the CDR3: TGCGCCAGCAGCCAAGATCGGGTGATAGGCGATGAGCAGTTCTTC. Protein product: CASSQDRVIGDEQFF.

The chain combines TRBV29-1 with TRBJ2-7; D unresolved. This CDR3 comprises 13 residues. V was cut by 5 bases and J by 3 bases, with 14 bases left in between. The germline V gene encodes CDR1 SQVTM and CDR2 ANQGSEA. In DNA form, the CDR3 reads TGCAGCGTTCAGCCGAACGGAGTCTACGAGCAGTACTTC. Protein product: CSVQPNGVYEQYF.

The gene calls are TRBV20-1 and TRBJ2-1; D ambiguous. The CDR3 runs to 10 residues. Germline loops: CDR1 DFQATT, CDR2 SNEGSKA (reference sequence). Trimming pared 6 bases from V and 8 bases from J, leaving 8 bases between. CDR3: CSAKHYEQFF. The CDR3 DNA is TGCAGTGCGAAGCACTATGAGCAGTTCTTC.

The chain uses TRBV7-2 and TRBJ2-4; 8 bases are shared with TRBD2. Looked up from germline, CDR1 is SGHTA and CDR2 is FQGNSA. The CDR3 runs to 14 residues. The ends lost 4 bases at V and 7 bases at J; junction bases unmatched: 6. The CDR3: CASSSPGGGNIQYF. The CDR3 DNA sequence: TGTGCCAGCAGCTCCCCCGGGGGGGGGAACATTCAGTACTTC.

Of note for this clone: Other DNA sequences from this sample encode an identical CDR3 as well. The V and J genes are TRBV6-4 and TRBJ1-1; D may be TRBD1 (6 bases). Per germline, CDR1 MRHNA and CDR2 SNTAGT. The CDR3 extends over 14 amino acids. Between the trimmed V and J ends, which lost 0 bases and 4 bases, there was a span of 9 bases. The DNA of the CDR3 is TGTGCCAGCAGTGACTCTTCCAGGGGCACTGAAGCTTTCTTT. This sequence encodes CASSDSSRGTEAFF.

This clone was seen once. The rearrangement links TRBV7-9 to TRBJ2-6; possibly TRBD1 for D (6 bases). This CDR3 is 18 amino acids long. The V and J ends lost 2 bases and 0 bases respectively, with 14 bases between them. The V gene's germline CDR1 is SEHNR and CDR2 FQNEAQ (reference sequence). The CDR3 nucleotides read TGTGCCAGCAGCTTACGGAGACAGGTGGACTCTGGGGCCAACGTCCTGACTTTC. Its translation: CASSLRRQVDSGANVLTF.

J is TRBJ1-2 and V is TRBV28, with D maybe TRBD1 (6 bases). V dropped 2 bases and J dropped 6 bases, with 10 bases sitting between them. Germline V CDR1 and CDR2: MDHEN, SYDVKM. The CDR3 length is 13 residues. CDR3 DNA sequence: TGTGCCAGCAGTTTAGTCAGGGGAGATGGCTACACCTTC. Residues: CASSLVRGDGYTF.